A selection of T cell receptor beta chains follows, all from one sample in a study of OX40 agonist ivuxolimab in advanced cancers. The repertoire was sequenced with immunoSEQ multiplex PCR; TCRdb's copy has only in-frame clones and lacks some. The repertoire holds 50,000 to 70,000 clones, with more than 85% as singletons. The sample here was CD4+ or CD8+ T cells sorted from blood, taken in a trial of the OX40 agonist ivuxolimab. The receptors stem from an adult with an advanced solid tumor such as melanoma, head and neck, liver or kidney cancer. CDR3s include the opening cysteine and the closing phenylalanine or tryptophan. The order of the fields is J gene, clone size, D gene, V gene, CDR3 protein, CDR3 DNA. D genes are given only for firm matches. Not all rows give a size; the values are once, few, many and, for expanded clones, a class.

J gene: TRBJ2-1
clone size: -
D gene: -
V gene: TRBV7-6
CDR3 protein: CASSSGAGDSYNEQFF
CDR3 DNA: TGTGCCAGCAGCTCTGGAGCGGGTGACTCCTACAATGAGCAGTTCTTC

J gene: TRBJ2-2
clone size: -
D gene: TRBD2
V gene: TRBV10-1
CDR3 protein: CASSGPVVAGIGELFF
CDR3 DNA: TGCGCCAGCAGTGGCCCCGTGGTAGCGGGTATCGGGGAGCTGTTTTTT

J gene: TRBJ2-2
clone size: -
D gene: -
V gene: TRBV6-5
CDR3 protein: CASSAGIQNTGELFF
CDR3 DNA: TGTGCCAGCAGTGCGGGGATACAGAACACCGGGGAGCTGTTTTTT

J gene: TRBJ2-1
clone size: -
D gene: TRBD2
V gene: TRBV5-7
CDR3 protein: CASQAISRGRANNEQFF
CDR3 DNA: TGTGCCAGCCAAGCCATCAGTCGCGGGAGGGCCAACAATGAGCAGTTCTTC

J gene: TRBJ2-1
clone size: -
D gene: TRBD2
V gene: TRBV7-9
CDR3 protein: CASSSGILAGERAEQFF
CDR3 DNA: TGTGCCAGCAGCTCTGGAATACTAGCGGGAGAACGGGCTGAGCAGTTCTTC

J gene: TRBJ1-3
clone size: once
D gene: -
V gene: TRBV5-4
CDR3 protein: CASSSSTPFSGNTIYF
CDR3 DNA: TGTGCCAGCAGCTCCTCGACACCCTTCTCTGGAAACACCATATATTTT

J gene: TRBJ1-2
clone size: -
D gene: -
V gene: TRBV9
CDR3 protein: CASTKAQQDYGYTF
CDR3 DNA: TGTGCCAGCACCAAAGCCCAGCAGGATTATGGCTACACCTTC

J gene: TRBJ2-3
clone size: -
D gene: -
V gene: TRBV18
CDR3 protein: CASTTFGTDTQYF
CDR3 DNA: TGTGCCAGCACTACCTTTGGCACAGATACGCAGTATTTT

J gene: TRBJ2-7
clone size: -
D gene: TRBD1
V gene: TRBV19
CDR3 protein: CASSQQGGDYEQYF
CDR3 DNA: TGTGCCAGTAGTCAACAGGGGGGAGACTACGAGCAGTACTTC

J gene: TRBJ2-7
clone size: -
D gene: TRBD1
V gene: TRBV6-5
CDR3 protein: CASSKQGAIGYEQYF
CDR3 DNA: TGTGCCAGCAGTAAACAGGGGGCGATAGGATACGAGCAGTACTTC

J gene: TRBJ1-4
clone size: -
D gene: -
V gene: TRBV29-1
CDR3 protein: CSARRTVATNEKLFF
CDR3 DNA: TGCAGCGCGAGACGGACAGTCGCAACTAATGAAAAACTGTTTTTT

J gene: TRBJ2-3
clone size: -
D gene: -
V gene: TRBV5-8
CDR3 protein: CASSLAQSSSSTDTQYF
CDR3 DNA: TGTGCCAGCAGCTTGGCGCAGTCCTCCTCTAGCACAGATACGCAGTATTTT

J gene: TRBJ2-5
clone size: -
D gene: -
V gene: TRBV27
CDR3 protein: CASSLGFAGETQYF
CDR3 DNA: TGTGCCAGCAGTTTAGGCTTCGCGGGAGAGACCCAGTACTTC

J gene: TRBJ2-1
clone size: -
D gene: TRBD1
V gene: TRBV5-8
CDR3 protein: CASSSTGQIYNEQFF
CDR3 DNA: TGTGCCAGCAGCTCGACAGGGCAAATTTACAATGAGCAGTTCTTC